This TCR beta chain came from a study of blood T cell repertoires in COVID-19. Background on the study: PBMCs, B-cell-depleted T cells, or T cells provided the cDNA or gDNA that made up the material.

Method: immunoSEQ multiplex PCR; TCRdb's copy keeps in-frame clones and lacks some. Among 120,000 to 150,000 clones, about 87% were seen once, and the ten largest hold 0.8% to 0.95%. This TCR was sampled from a woman aged 45-59 years with acute or convalescent COVID-19. Sequences were obtained from peripheral blood.

CDR3 loop: CASSLEARAFDEQFF. The CDR3 nucleotides are TGTGCCAGCAGCTTAGAAGCGAGGGCCTTTGATGAGCAGTTCTTC. The chain combines TRBV7-2 with TRBJ2-1; D perhaps matches TRBD2 (5 bases). V lost 1 base to trimming and J lost 8 bases, with 15 bases between them. The germline V gene encodes CDR1 SGHTA and CDR2 FQGNSA. This CDR3 spans 15 amino acids.